The 30 T cell receptor beta chains presented below share a single source sample, sequenced in a study of shared clonotypes between healthy human individuals. Data came from immunoSEQ multiplex PCR; TCRdb stores just in-frame clones and leaves some out. In the table there are about 96,000 clones, 60% to 75% of which are singletons. Sequenced input: memory CD8+ T cells sorted from blood. Subset: CD45RO+ cells pooled with CCR7-negative TemRA cells. The receptors originated from a man aged 25-45 years in good health.

This chain links TRBV7-8 with TRBJ2-7, with D perhaps being TRBD1 or TRBD2 (5 bases each). Between the trimmed V and J ends, which lost 5 bases and 2 bases, there was a span of 16 bases. Germline V gives CDR1 SGHVS, CDR2 FQNEAQ. CDR3 length: 15 residues. The CDR3: CASSPFPGSTYEQYF. The CDR3, as DNA: TGTGCCAGCAGCCCCTTCCCAGGGAGCACCTACGAGCAGTACTTC.

The chain joins TRBV6-5 to TRBJ2-1, with D possibly TRBD1 on 6 matching bases. Germline assignment: CDR1 MNHEY and CDR2 SVGAGI. V shed 8 bases and J shed 6 bases, with 17 bases lying between them. The CDR3 is 14 residues long. The CDR3 region has the DNA TGTGCCAGCGGGACAACAAGAAATCCCAATGAGCAGTTCTTC. Its translation: CASGTTRNPNEQFF.

This clone was seen just once. The junction departs from the called germline gene at one end, perhaps through a read error. The chain links TRBV6-9 to TRBJ2-1; D possibly corresponds to TRBD2 (7 bases). CDR1 and CDR2 (germline): MNHGY, SVAAGI. This CDR3 contains 15 residues. Here the CDR3 DNA reads TGTGCCAGCCGAGGGAGGGGGGCGGCGGACAATGAGCAGCTCTTC. It is translated as CASRGRGAADNEQLF.

This clone showed up just a few times. The J gene is TRBJ2-7, the V gene TRBV30, with D uncertain. V was pared by 5 bases and J by 2 bases, with 10 bases between. Germline lookup yields CDR1 GTSNPN and CDR2 SVGIG (reference sequence). The CDR3 is 12 amino acids. The DNA for the CDR3 is TGTGCCTGGGATGACGGAGCCTACGAGCAGTACTTC. Encoded protein: CAWDDGAYEQYF.

The chain combines TRBV10-3 with TRBJ1-1; D gene ambiguous. The germline CDR1 and CDR2 sequences are ENHRY and SYGVKD. The length of the CDR3 is 13 residues. Trimming removed 3 bases from V and 7 bases from J, with 12 bases in between. The CDR3: CAISDEGWGEAFF. CDR3 bases: TGTGCCATCAGTGATGAGGGTTGGGGTGAAGCTTTCTTT.

V and J are TRBV18 and TRBJ2-7; D remains ambiguous. The germline V and J ends were trimmed by 2 bases and 1 base, with 12 bases remaining between them. There are 15 residues in the CDR3. CDR1 and CDR2 (germline): KGHSH, LQKENI. The DNA for the CDR3 is TGTGCCAGCTCACCAGGGCAGGTCGCGTCCTACGAGCAGTACTTC. It yields the protein CASSPGQVASYEQYF.

V gene TRBV30 combines with J gene TRBJ2-5; 8 bases are a match to TRBD1. The germline CDR1 and CDR2 sequences are GTSNPN and SVGIG (reference sequence). J gave up 1 base and V 2 bases, and 12 bases lay outside the gene matches. CDR3 size: 17 residues. CDR3 amino acids: CAWSPIDRGSLQETQYF. The CDR3 coding sequence is TGTGCCTGGAGTCCCATCGACAGGGGTTCTCTCCAAGAGACCCAGTACTTC. The full variable domain, its missing parts supplied by reference TRBV30 and TRBJ2-5, is SQTIHQWPATLVQPVGSPLSLECTVEGTSNPNLYWYRQAAGRGLQLLFYSVGIGQISSEVPQNLSASRPQDRQFILSSKKLLLSDSGFYLCAWSPIDRGSLQETQYFGPGTRLLVL.

The chain employs TRBV6-5 and TRBJ1-3, with a tentative D call TRBD1 (5 bases). CDR3 length equals 16 residues. Germline V gene data show CDR1 as MNHEY and CDR2 as SVGAGI. Trimming shortened V by 4 bases and J by 0 bases, and 13 bases separated the two germline ends. CDR3 in amino acids: CASSSQTVSSGNTIYF. In DNA, the CDR3 is TGTGCCAGCAGTTCCCAGACAGTCAGCTCTGGAAACACCATATATTTT.

The chain uses TRBV9 and TRBJ2-2; 7 bases are shared with TRBD1. This CDR3 is 15 amino acids long. The germline CDR1 and CDR2 sequences are SGDLS and YYNGEE. Trimming took 8 bases from V and 7 from J; bases not matched to a gene: 14. The chain's CDR3 is CARSGGPSLLGELFF. DNA for the CDR3: TGTGCCAGATCAGGGGGACCCTCTTTGCTCGGGGAGCTGTTTTTT.

The table lists this clone with a count of one. The rearrangement joins TRBV18 to TRBJ2-2; either TRBD1 or TRBD2 may fit D (6 bases each). This CDR3 spans 16 amino acids. The V gene lost 0 bases and the J gene lost 5 bases, with 13 bases spanning the gap. Germline V gives CDR1 KGHSH, CDR2 LQKENI. The CDR3 DNA sequence: TGTGCCAGCTCACCACCATCCGGGGGCGAGACCGGGGAGCTGTTTTTT. Translating it yields CASSPPSGGETGELFF.

A few counts support this clone. This sequence joins TRBV14 and TRBJ2-7; tentative D call: TRBD1 (6 bases). The CDR3 spans 14 residues. From germline, CDR1 is SGHDN and CDR2 FVKESK. Trimming pared 1 base from V and 6 bases from J, leaving 13 bases between. CDR3 residues: CASSQGTVSSEQYF. In DNA form, the CDR3 reads TGTGCCAGCAGCCAAGGGACAGTTAGTTCCGAGCAGTACTTC.

This rearrangement joins TRBV5-6 to TRBJ2-1; D unclear. V lost 0 bases and J 5 bases, leaving 6 bases between the germline ends. Germline V lookup: CDR1 SGHDT, CDR2 YYEEEE. The CDR3 contains 13 residues. The CDR3 DNA reads TGTGCCAGCAGCTTGGTCAGTAACAATGAGCAGTTCTTC. Translation: CASSLVSNNEQFF.

V and J are TRBV27 and TRBJ2-1; 11 bases agree with TRBD2. Per germline, CDR1 MNHEY and CDR2 SMNVEV (reference sequence). The length of the CDR3 is 17 residues. V gave up 4 bases and J gave up 6 bases; unmatched junction bases: 11. This chain's CDR3 is CASSSRQLAGVANEQFF. CDR3 nucleotides: TGTGCCAGCAGTTCCCGCCAACTAGCGGGAGTCGCCAATGAGCAGTTCTTC.

The rearrangement links TRBV4-1 to TRBJ2-2; D uncertain. The CDR3 length is 13 residues. V was pared by 0 bases and J by 5 bases, with 4 bases between. Germline CDR1 is MGHRA and CDR2 is YSYEKL. The CDR3, as DNA: TGCGCCAGCAGCCAAGATTGGACCGGGGAGCTGTTTTTT. It translates to CASSQDWTGELFF.

The chain joins TRBV6-6 to TRBJ1-5; no firm D call. CDR3 size: 14 residues. Germline V gene data show CDR1 as MNHNY and CDR2 as SVGAGI (reference sequence). The germline V and J ends were trimmed by 7 bases and 2 bases, with 12 bases remaining between them. CDR3 region: CASNPGLGNQPQHF. The CDR3 DNA reads as TGTGCCAGCAACCCCGGACTGGGCAATCAGCCCCAGCATTTT.

This clone was found a few times. The V call is TRBV11-3, the J call TRBJ1-1; the D is unclear. CDR3 length: 13 amino acids. Germline V gives CDR1 SGHNT, CDR2 YENEEA. V dropped 1 base and J dropped 4 bases, with 7 bases sitting between them. For the CDR3, the DNA is TGTGCCAGCAGCTTAGGCCCCCTCACTGAAGCTTTCTTT. Residues: CASSLGPLTEAFF.

The sample holds many counts of this clone. The V and J genes are TRBV6-4 and TRBJ2-1, with a tentative D call TRBD1 (6 bases). V was shortened by 5 bases and J by 1 base, with 9 bases between the two germline ends. The CDR3 runs to 14 residues. Germline V gene lookup returns CDR1 MRHNA and CDR2 SNTAGT. CDR3 sequence reads: CASSTTGSYNEQFF. The CDR3 DNA sequence: TGTGCCAGCAGTACAACAGGGTCCTACAATGAGCAGTTCTTC.

The chain joins TRBV29-1 to TRBJ1-1; possibly TRBD1 for D (5 bases). V shed 7 bases and J shed 4 bases, with 22 bases lying between them. Germline CDR1 and CDR2: SQVTM and ANQGSEA. The CDR3 is 15 residues long. The CDR3 nucleotides read TGCAGCGCCAAAGGCGGCCGAATGGGGGGCACTGAAGCTTTCTTT. Amino acid sequence: CSAKGGRMGGTEAFF.

Turning to this clone: Other nucleotide sequences from this sample produce the same CDR3. V and J are TRBV11-2 and TRBJ2-3, with a possible D match to TRBD2 (6 bases). There are 15 residues in the CDR3. Germline V lookup: CDR1 SGHAT, CDR2 FQNNGV. V was pared by 2 bases and J by 0 bases, with 9 bases between. CDR3 coding DNA: TGTGCCAGCAGCTTAAGAGGGACTAGCACAGATACGCAGTATTTT. Translation gives CASSLRGTSTDTQYF.

V is TRBV27 and J is TRBJ2-5, with D perhaps assigned TRBD1 or TRBD2 (5 bases each). This CDR3 comprises 13 residues. Per germline, CDR1 MNHEY and CDR2 SMNVEV (reference sequence). V dropped 5 bases and J dropped 4 bases, with 11 bases sitting between them. The CDR3 sequence: CASSHQGAETQYF. CDR3 nucleotide sequence: TGTGCCAGCAGTCATCAGGGAGCAGAGACCCAGTACTTC.

This chain uses TRBV15 with TRBJ2-5; D possibly uses TRBD1 or TRBD2 (6 bases each). The CDR3 is 13 amino acids. V lost 7 bases to trimming and J lost 5 bases, with 14 bases between them. Germline CDR1 reads LNHNV; CDR2 reads YYDKDF (reference sequence). DNA for the CDR3: TGTGCCACCACCCTAGGGGGGTTGGAGACCCAGTACTTC. It codes for CATTLGGLETQYF.

V and J are TRBV29-1 and TRBJ2-5; D not resolved. Germline V gene sequence: CDR1 SQVTM, CDR2 ANQGSEA. CDR3 length: 13 residues. The V gene lost 0 bases and the J gene lost 3 bases, with 8 bases spanning the gap. CDR3: CSVEDPFKETQYF. CDR3 nucleotides: TGCAGCGTTGAAGATCCCTTCAAAGAGACCCAGTACTTC. Together with reference TRBV29-1 and TRBJ2-5, the CDR3 gives the full variable domain: SAVISQKPSRDICQRGTSLTIQCQVDSQVTMMFWYRQQPGQSLTLIATANQGSEATYESGFVIDKFPISRPNLTFSTLTVSNMSPEDSSIYLCSVEDPFKETQYFGPGTRLLVL.

The chain links TRBV2 to TRBJ2-5; 7 nucleotides align to TRBD2. CDR1 SNHLY and CDR2 FYNNEI come from the germline V gene. With V trimmed by 2 bases and J by 1 base, 10 bases remained unmatched. The CDR3 runs to 17 residues. CDR3 nucleotide sequence: TGTGCCAGCAGTGAATATAAAGAGTCTAGCGGCCAAGAGACCCAGTACTTC. It codes for CASSEYKESSGQETQYF. Drawing the rest from reference TRBV2 and TRBJ2-5, the complete variable domain is EPEVTQTPSHQVTQMGQEVILRCVPISNHLYFYWYRQILGQKVEFLVSFYNNEISEKSEIFDDQFSVERPDGSNFTLKIRSTKLEDSAMYFCASSEYKESSGQETQYFGPGTRLLVL.

The chain couples TRBV28 to TRBJ2-7; D not resolved. This CDR3 is built from 12 residues. Trimming shortened V by 4 bases and J by 3 bases, and 7 bases separated the two germline ends. Germline V gene lookup returns CDR1 MDHEN and CDR2 SYDVKM. CDR3 sequence (DNA): TGTGCCAGCAGTTCGACAATCTACGAGCAGTACTTC. Translation: CASSSTIYEQYF.

V and J are TRBV27 and TRBJ2-7; D might be TRBD2 (6 bases). The V and J ends lost 2 bases and 4 bases respectively, with 12 bases between them. Germline V gene lookup returns CDR1 MNHEY and CDR2 SMNVEV (reference sequence). This CDR3 region has 14 residues. CDR3 amino acids: CASSLGTPLYEQYF. In nucleotides, the CDR3 is TGTGCCAGCAGTTTAGGGACTCCTCTTTACGAGCAGTACTTC.

The V and J genes are TRBV29-1 and TRBJ2-7; TRBD1 matches at 7 bases. CDR3 length equals 11 residues. V lost 6 bases and J lost 7; bases outside the gene matches: 6. In germline, CDR1 is SQVTM, CDR2 ANQGSEA. CDR3 DNA: TGCAGCGTAGCGACAGGGCAAGAGCAGTACTTC. Its translation: CSVATGQEQYF.

The chain links TRBV5-4 to TRBJ1-2; D uncertain. The CDR3 totals 12 residues. In germline, CDR1 is SGHNT, CDR2 YYREEE (reference sequence). Trimming took 4 bases from V and 5 from J, leaving 9 bases between them. The CDR3 loop reads CASSADEYGYTF. CDR3 DNA: TGTGCCAGCAGCGCCGACGAATATGGCTACACCTTC.

The chain couples TRBV7-9 to TRBJ2-1; 7 nucleotides agree with TRBD1. The CDR3 contains 16 residues. J lost 3 bases, V lost 5 bases, and 10 bases had no gene match. Germline V gene sequence: CDR1 SEHNR, CDR2 FQNEAQ (reference sequence). In DNA form, the CDR3 reads TGTGCCAGCAGCATTGACAGGGTCTCATTCTACAATGAGCAGTTCTTC. Translating gives CASSIDRVSFYNEQFF.

This rearrangement joins TRBV28 to TRBJ1-4; possibly TRBD1 for D (5 bases). There are 14 residues in the CDR3. Trimming shortened V by 6 bases and J by 8 bases, and 16 bases separated the two germline ends. The germline CDR1 and CDR2 sequences are MDHEN and SYDVKM. The CDR3 coding sequence is TGTGCCAGCAGCCCTTCGGGGGGAGGAGAAAAACTGTTTTTT. Encoded protein: CASSPSGGGEKLFF.

The CDR3 coding sequence is TGTGCCAGTAGTATAGTTCCAGGGTCCATCTATGGCTACACCTTC. Its protein product is CASSIVPGSIYGYTF. This chain links TRBV19 with TRBJ1-2, with TRBD1 as a possible D gene (5 bases). Germline V gene sequence: CDR1 LNHDA, CDR2 SQIVND (reference sequence). The CDR3 has 15 residues. Trimming left V 1 base short and J 4 bases short, with 13 bases between.